This T cell receptor beta chain was obtained from a study of OX40 agonist ivuxolimab in advanced cancers. Whole-study results and caveats: In the 0.1-3.0 mg/kg groups, partial responders showed among the lowest expansion. It was not determined which antigens were specifically recognized by the peripheral T cells that had undergone clonal expansion.

Germline CDR1 and CDR2: MGHRA and YSYEKL. This CDR3 has 13 residues. Trimming removed 4 bases from V and 7 bases from J, with 11 bases in between. In the case of this clone: Its antigen is unknown.

Blood draws occurred at baseline, cycle 4 day 1, and cycle 7 day 1. TCRdb keeps only in-frame clones here, not all; method: immunoSEQ multiplex PCR. The repertoire includes roughly 75,000 clones, 70% to 90% of them detected once, and approximately 6.5% sits in the top ten. This sequence was found in an adult with an advanced solid tumor such as melanoma, head and neck, liver or kidney cancer. The J gene is TRBJ1-5, the V gene TRBV4-1; D possibly corresponds to TRBD1 (5 bases). The source material was CD4+ or CD8+ T cells sorted from blood, sampled in a trial of the OX40 agonist ivuxolimab. The DNA for the CDR3 is TGCGCCAGCAGCCTACCAGGACAACAGCCCCAGCATTTT. Translating gives CASSLPGQQPQHF.